The rows below give T cell receptor beta chains drawn from one sample of a study of beta chain features in type 1 diabetes. Generated by immunoSEQ multiplex PCR, the TCRdb table keeps only in-frame clones and is missing some. This table has about 660,000 clones, 11% to 15% appearing once. Material: naive CD4+ T cells from blood. All receptors come from a man aged 18-30 years with type 1 diabetes. The CDR3 runs from the conserved cysteine through the conserved F or W. The D gene is left open where the match is weak. Part of the rows lack a size; the others show once, few, many or a class for expanded clones.

d_call: TRBD2; j_call: TRBJ2-7; clone_size: NA; v_call: TRBV7-9; cdr3_aa: CASSFLAGVLHEQYF; cdr3_nt: TGTGCCAGCAGCTTCCTAGCGGGAGTCCTCCACGAGCAGTACTTC
d_call: NA; j_call: TRBJ2-5; clone_size: few; v_call: TRBV28; cdr3_aa: CASSFPDGWGETQYF; cdr3_nt: TGTGCCAGCAGTTTCCCGGACGGATGGGGGGAGACCCAGTACTTC
d_call: TRBD1; j_call: TRBJ1-4; clone_size: few; v_call: TRBV28; cdr3_aa: CASSPPGQGSEKLFF; cdr3_nt: TGTGCCAGCAGTCCCCCGGGACAGGGGAGTGAAAAACTGTTTTTT
d_call: NA; j_call: TRBJ2-2; clone_size: few; v_call: TRBV5-1; cdr3_aa: CASSWTAPGELFF; cdr3_nt: TGCGCCAGCAGCTGGACGGCCCCCGGGGAGCTGTTTTTT
d_call: NA; j_call: TRBJ1-3; clone_size: NA; v_call: TRBV25-1; cdr3_aa: CATQFRDGGNTIYF; cdr3_nt: TGTGCCACCCAGTTCCGGGACGGCGGAAACACCATATATTTT
d_call: NA; j_call: TRBJ1-2; clone_size: few; v_call: TRBV29-1; cdr3_aa: CSVEIGGYGYTF; cdr3_nt: TGCAGCGTTGAAATAGGAGGCTATGGCTACACCTTC
d_call: NA; j_call: TRBJ1-5; clone_size: NA; v_call: TRBV30; cdr3_aa: CAWSVAANQPQHF; cdr3_nt: TGTGCCTGGAGTGTAGCAGCGAATCAGCCCCAGCATTTT
d_call: NA; j_call: TRBJ2-1; clone_size: few; v_call: TRBV6-5; cdr3_aa: CASSLDSYNEQFF; cdr3_nt: TGTGCCAGCAGTTTGGACAGTTACAATGAGCAGTTCTTC
d_call: TRBD1; j_call: TRBJ1-2; clone_size: NA; v_call: TRBV7-9; cdr3_aa: CASSNTGGSYGYTF; cdr3_nt: TGTGCCAGCAGCAACACAGGGGGAAGCTATGGCTACACCTTC
d_call: TRBD1; j_call: TRBJ2-5; clone_size: once; v_call: TRBV28; cdr3_aa: CASSFNPGQNYKETQYF; cdr3_nt: TGTGCCAGCAGTTTCAACCCGGGACAGAACTATAAAGAGACCCAGTACTTC
d_call: NA; j_call: TRBJ1-3; clone_size: few; v_call: TRBV28; cdr3_aa: CAMTQGNTIYF; cdr3_nt: TGTGCCATGACTCAGGGAAACACCATATATTTT
d_call: NA; j_call: TRBJ2-3; clone_size: once; v_call: TRBV29-1; cdr3_aa: CSAAHGYTDTQYF; cdr3_nt: TGCAGCGCTGCGCACGGTTACACAGATACGCAGTATTTT
d_call: NA; j_call: TRBJ1-1; clone_size: NA; v_call: TRBV29-1; cdr3_aa: CSVQTRVSNTEAFF; cdr3_nt: TGCAGCGTTCAAACCAGGGTATCGAACACTGAAGCTTTCTTT
d_call: NA; j_call: TRBJ1-4; clone_size: few; v_call: TRBV5-6; cdr3_aa: CASSRRMGNEKLFF; cdr3_nt: TGTGCCAGCAGCCGCAGGATGGGAAATGAAAAACTGTTTTTT
d_call: NA; j_call: TRBJ2-3; clone_size: few; v_call: TRBV5-4; cdr3_aa: CASSSGRAGDTQYF; cdr3_nt: TGTGCCAGCTCCTCGGGCAGGGCCGGAGATACGCAGTATTTT
d_call: NA; j_call: TRBJ1-3; clone_size: few; v_call: TRBV30; cdr3_aa: CAWSVRNTIYF; cdr3_nt: TGTGCCTGGAGTGTACGAAACACCATATATTTT
d_call: TRBD1; j_call: TRBJ2-5; clone_size: few; v_call: TRBV2; cdr3_aa: CAYYDRGTQYF; cdr3_nt: TGTGCCTACTATGACAGGGGTACCCAGTACTTC
d_call: NA; j_call: TRBJ2-5; clone_size: NA; v_call: TRBV7-2; cdr3_aa: CASSPRPRETQYF; cdr3_nt: TGTGCCAGCAGCCCCCGACCGCGGGAGACCCAGTACTTC
d_call: NA; j_call: TRBJ2-5; clone_size: NA; v_call: TRBV11-2; cdr3_aa: CASGHLETQYF; cdr3_nt: TGTGCCAGCGGCCACTTAGAGACCCAGTACTTC
d_call: NA; j_call: TRBJ2-2; clone_size: few; v_call: TRBV7-9; cdr3_aa: CASSLDTNPGELFF; cdr3_nt: TGTGCCAGCAGCTTAGACACGAACCCCGGGGAGCTGTTTTTT
d_call: TRBD1; j_call: TRBJ2-3; clone_size: NA; v_call: TRBV25-1; cdr3_aa: CASSYTGQGADTQYF; cdr3_nt: TGTGCCAGCAGTTACACGGGACAGGGGGCAGATACGCAGTATTTT
d_call: NA; j_call: TRBJ1-4; clone_size: NA; v_call: TRBV29-1; cdr3_aa: CSALGGEKLFF; cdr3_nt: TGCAGCGCCCTAGGCGGCGAAAAACTGTTTTTT
d_call: NA; j_call: TRBJ1-2; clone_size: few; v_call: TRBV4-3; cdr3_aa: CASSQESNSYGYTF; cdr3_nt: TGCGCCAGCAGCCAAGAGTCGAACAGTTATGGCTACACCTTC
d_call: NA; j_call: TRBJ1-1; clone_size: few; v_call: TRBV11-2; cdr3_aa: CASSSGLNTEAFF; cdr3_nt: TGTGCCAGCAGCTCCGGATTAAACACTGAAGCTTTCTTT
d_call: TRBD1; j_call: TRBJ2-6; clone_size: NA; v_call: TRBV5-1; cdr3_aa: CASSFIPGQLSGANVLTF; cdr3_nt: TGCGCCAGCAGCTTTATCCCGGGACAGCTTTCTGGGGCCAACGTCCTGACTTTC
d_call: NA; j_call: TRBJ2-2; clone_size: NA; v_call: TRBV13; cdr3_aa: CASSPRQTGLNTGELFF; cdr3_nt: TGTGCCAGCAGCCCCCGCCAGACAGGCCTGAACACCGGGGAGCTGTTTTTT
d_call: NA; j_call: TRBJ2-2; clone_size: NA; v_call: TRBV6-5; cdr3_aa: CASSRQTNTGELFF; cdr3_nt: TGTGCCAGCAGCCGACAGACCAACACCGGGGAGCTGTTTTTT
d_call: TRBD1; j_call: TRBJ2-1; clone_size: NA; v_call: TRBV15; cdr3_aa: CATSRALTGGYNEQFF; cdr3_nt: TGTGCCACCAGCAGAGCCCTTACAGGGGGGTACAATGAGCAGTTCTTC
d_call: NA; j_call: TRBJ2-5; clone_size: NA; v_call: TRBV30; cdr3_aa: CAWSSIETQYF; cdr3_nt: TGTGCCTGGAGTTCGATAGAGACCCAGTACTTC
d_call: NA; j_call: TRBJ2-2; clone_size: NA; v_call: TRBV29-1; cdr3_aa: CSVGLGRSANTGELFF; cdr3_nt: TGCAGCGTCGGGCTTGGACGGTCCGCGAACACCGGGGAGCTGTTTTTT
d_call: NA; j_call: TRBJ2-2; clone_size: NA; v_call: TRBV18; cdr3_aa: CASSPPVTGELFF; cdr3_nt: TGTGCCAGCTCACCACCGGTCACCGGGGAGCTGTTTTTT
d_call: NA; j_call: TRBJ2-2; clone_size: NA; v_call: TRBV9; cdr3_aa: CASSGRGLAAGELFF; cdr3_nt: TGTGCCAGCAGCGGTAGGGGTTTGGCGGCCGGGGAGCTGTTTTTT
d_call: TRBD1; j_call: TRBJ1-4; clone_size: NA; v_call: TRBV7-9; cdr3_aa: CASSLAGTVNEKLFF; cdr3_nt: TGTGCCAGCAGCTTAGCCGGGACAGTTAATGAAAAACTGTTTTTT
d_call: NA; j_call: TRBJ1-1; clone_size: few; v_call: TRBV15; cdr3_aa: CATSRDLRGPEAFF; cdr3_nt: TGTGCCACCAGCAGAGATCTCAGAGGGCCTGAAGCTTTCTTT
d_call: NA; j_call: TRBJ2-3; clone_size: few; v_call: TRBV7-9; cdr3_aa: CASSLPRLRTSTDTQYF; cdr3_nt: TGTGCCAGCAGCTTACCCCGTTTGAGAACTAGCACAGATACGCAGTATTTT
d_call: TRBD1; j_call: TRBJ1-2; clone_size: NA; v_call: TRBV28; cdr3_aa: CASSLTGAPNGYTF; cdr3_nt: TGTGCCAGCAGTTTAACAGGGGCTCCCAATGGCTACACCTTC
d_call: NA; j_call: TRBJ2-5; clone_size: NA; v_call: TRBV18; cdr3_aa: CASSPESSAGSQYF; cdr3_nt: TGTGCCAGCTCACCTGAAAGTTCTGCGGGGTCCCAGTACTTC
d_call: NA; j_call: TRBJ1-1; clone_size: NA; v_call: TRBV28; cdr3_aa: CASSFGTGMDTEAFF; cdr3_nt: TGTGCCAGCAGTTTTGGGACGGGGATGGACACTGAAGCTTTCTTT
d_call: TRBD2; j_call: TRBJ2-1; clone_size: few; v_call: TRBV9; cdr3_aa: CASSPGTSDNEQFF; cdr3_nt: TGTGCCAGCAGCCCCGGGACTAGCGACAATGAGCAGTTCTTC
d_call: NA; j_call: TRBJ1-1; clone_size: NA; v_call: TRBV7-9; cdr3_aa: CASSFVHRNTEAFF; cdr3_nt: TGTGCCAGCAGCTTTGTTCACAGGAACACTGAAGCTTTCTTT
d_call: NA; j_call: TRBJ1-2; clone_size: NA; v_call: TRBV10-3; cdr3_aa: CAISGLNWDGYTF; cdr3_nt: TGTGCCATCAGCGGACTTAATTGGGATGGCTACACCTTC
d_call: TRBD2; j_call: TRBJ2-1; clone_size: few; v_call: TRBV19; cdr3_aa: CASSARPLAGGRIGTFF; cdr3_nt: TGTGCCAGTAGTGCCCGGCCACTAGCGGGAGGCCGGATCGGGACGTTCTTC
d_call: NA; j_call: TRBJ1-5; clone_size: few; v_call: TRBV9; cdr3_aa: CASSVDYGSNQPQHF; cdr3_nt: TGTGCCAGCAGCGTAGACTACGGAAGCAATCAGCCCCAGCATTTT
d_call: NA; j_call: TRBJ2-7; clone_size: few; v_call: TRBV10-3; cdr3_aa: CAISSSRSEQYF; cdr3_nt: TGTGCCATCAGTTCTTCGCGGTCCGAGCAGTACTTC
d_call: NA; j_call: TRBJ2-1; clone_size: NA; v_call: TRBV30; cdr3_aa: CAWEGSSYNEQFF; cdr3_nt: TGTGCCTGGGAGGGGAGCTCCTACAATGAGCAGTTCTTC
d_call: NA; j_call: TRBJ1-1; clone_size: NA; v_call: TRBV18; cdr3_aa: CASSPERAEAFF; cdr3_nt: TGTGCCAGCTCACCCGAGAGGGCTGAAGCTTTCTTT
d_call: NA; j_call: TRBJ1-1; clone_size: few; v_call: TRBV6-1; cdr3_aa: CASSEALRAEAFF; cdr3_nt: TGTGCCAGCAGTGAAGCGCTCCGGGCTGAAGCTTTCTTT
d_call: TRBD1; j_call: TRBJ2-7; clone_size: NA; v_call: TRBV10-3; cdr3_aa: CAISGGGTVSYEQYF; cdr3_nt: TGTGCCATCAGTGGAGGTGGGACAGTATCCTACGAGCAGTACTTC
d_call: NA; j_call: TRBJ1-2; clone_size: few; v_call: TRBV4-2; cdr3_aa: CASSRDRSYGYTF; cdr3_nt: TGTGCCAGCAGCCGGGACCGCTCGTATGGCTACACCTTC
d_call: NA; j_call: TRBJ1-2; clone_size: few; v_call: TRBV2; cdr3_aa: CASSDPNYGYTF; cdr3_nt: TGTGCCAGCAGTGATCCTAACTATGGCTACACCTTC
d_call: NA; j_call: TRBJ1-4; clone_size: few; v_call: TRBV30; cdr3_aa: CAWQSDSSNEKLFF; cdr3_nt: TGTGCCTGGCAGTCGGACAGTTCCAATGAAAAACTGTTTTTT
d_call: NA; j_call: TRBJ1-2; clone_size: NA; v_call: TRBV6-6; cdr3_aa: CASSYDSNYGYTF; cdr3_nt: TGTGCCAGCAGTTACGACAGTAACTATGGCTACACCTTC
d_call: TRBD2; j_call: TRBJ2-7; clone_size: NA; v_call: TRBV4-1; cdr3_aa: CASSQGLAGGNYEQYF; cdr3_nt: TGCGCCAGCAGCCAAGGACTAGCGGGGGGAAACTACGAGCAGTACTTC
d_call: NA; j_call: TRBJ2-7; clone_size: few; v_call: TRBV7-8; cdr3_aa: CASSLAGWAGEQYF; cdr3_nt: TGTGCCAGCAGCTTAGCGGGGTGGGCCGGCGAGCAGTACTTC
d_call: TRBD1; j_call: TRBJ2-5; clone_size: NA; v_call: TRBV11-1; cdr3_aa: CASSRDSQETQYF; cdr3_nt: TGTGCCAGCAGCCGGGACAGCCAAGAGACCCAGTACTTC
d_call: TRBD2; j_call: TRBJ2-2; clone_size: NA; v_call: TRBV4-2; cdr3_aa: CASTGLAANTGELFF; cdr3_nt: TGTGCCAGCACGGGGCTAGCGGCGAACACCGGGGAGCTGTTTTTT
d_call: TRBD2; j_call: TRBJ2-1; clone_size: few; v_call: TRBV11-2; cdr3_aa: CASSLALAGGNEQFF; cdr3_nt: TGTGCCAGCAGCTTAGCACTAGCGGGGGGCAATGAGCAGTTCTTC